Presented here are 9 T cell receptor beta chains from one specimen sequenced in a study of blood T cell repertoires in COVID-19. Data came from immunoSEQ multiplex PCR; TCRdb stores just in-frame clones and leaves some out. The sample yields 140,000 to 150,000 clones, 80% to 90% seen once. Sample: peripheral blood. All receptors derive from a human donor in a cohort sampled during active COVID-19.

The chain recombines TRBV19 with TRBJ1-5; a weak D match, TRBD1 (5 bases). Germline CDR1 is LNHDA and CDR2 is SQIVND (reference sequence). This CDR3 comprises 13 residues. The V gene lost 6 bases and the J gene lost 5 bases, with 11 bases spanning the gap. CDR3 coding DNA: TGTGCCAGTAGCGACAGAATTTATCAGCCCCAGCATTTT. It yields the protein CASSDRIYQPQHF. The whole variable domain, filled in from reference TRBV19 and TRBJ1-5, reads DGGITQSPKYLFRKEGQNVTLSCEQNLNHDAMYWYRQDPGQGLRLIYYSQIVNDFQKGDIAEGYSVSREKKESFPLTVTSAQKNPTAFYLCASSDRIYQPQHFGDGTRLSIL.

The chain recombines TRBV7-9 with TRBJ2-1; D uncertain. Trimming shortened V by 4 bases and J by 8 bases, and 18 bases separated the two germline ends. Germline CDR1 reads SEHNR; CDR2 reads FQNEAQ (reference sequence). The CDR3 length is 15 residues. CDR3 loop: CASSYKGVGLDEQFF. CDR3 nucleotide sequence: TGTGCCAGCAGCTATAAAGGAGTAGGTCTGGATGAGCAGTTCTTC.

The chain uses TRBV7-9 and TRBJ2-3, with 10 bases fitting TRBD2. CDR1 and CDR2 (germline): SEHNR, FQNEAQ (reference sequence). J lost 4 bases, V lost 4 bases, and 8 bases had no gene match. The CDR3 runs to 16 residues. The CDR3 protein is CASSSPSGGAADTQYF. DNA of the CDR3: TGTGCCAGCAGCTCCCCGAGCGGGGGGGCGGCAGATACGCAGTATTTT.

In this sample, this clone turned up once. The chain carries TRBV5-4 and TRBJ2-6; perhaps TRBD1 as D (6 bases). V was trimmed by 4 bases and J by 2 bases, leaving 13 bases between them. Germline CDR1 SGHNT, CDR2 YYREEE (reference sequence). The CDR3 has 16 residues. CDR3 loop: CASSPTDRTGANVLTF. The CDR3 coding sequence is TGTGCCAGCAGCCCGACGGACAGAACTGGGGCCAACGTCCTGACTTTC.

The chain carries TRBV5-4 and TRBJ1-1; no reliable D call. V was shortened by 0 bases and J by 0 bases, with 9 bases between the two germline ends. This CDR3 comprises 15 residues. Per germline, CDR1 SGHNT and CDR2 YYREEE (reference sequence). As DNA, the CDR3 is TGTGCCAGCAGCTTGGTAGGCGGGATGAACACTGAAGCTTTCTTT. This gives the protein CASSLVGGMNTEAFF.

The chain uses TRBV10-1 and TRBJ2-5, with 8 bases fitting TRBD1. J was trimmed by 10 bases and V by 4 bases; bases with no gene match: 8. The CDR3 length is 13 residues. Germline assignment: CDR1 WNHNN and CDR2 SYGVQD (reference sequence). CDR3 nucleotides: TGCGCCAGCAGTGGGGGACAGGCCTCGGTCCAGTACTTC. This encodes CASSGGQASVQYF.

The chain couples TRBV5-5 to TRBJ1-6, with a weak D call TRBD1 (6 bases). This CDR3 contains 17 residues. Per the germline V gene, CDR1 is SGHKS and CDR2 is YYEKEE (reference sequence). Deletions cut 4 bases from V and 4 bases from J, with 18 bases between. CDR3 nucleotide sequence: TGTGCCAGCAGCCGCATGACAGGCTCTTCGTATAATTCACCCCTCCACTTT. Translation gives CASSRMTGSSYNSPLHF. The full variable domain, rest sourced from reference TRBV5-5 and TRBJ1-6, is DAGVTQSPTHLIKTRGQQVTLRCSPISGHKSVSWYQQVLGQGPQFIFQYYEKEERGRGNFPDRFSARQFPNYSSELNVNALLLGDSALYLCASSRMTGSSYNSPLHFGNGTRLTVT.

The J gene is TRBJ1-1, the V gene TRBV7-2; 7 positions match TRBD1. CDR3 length equals 16 residues. Trimming took 2 bases from V and 0 from J; bases not matched to a gene: 6. CDR1 and CDR2 (germline): SGHTA, FQGNSA. The CDR3 sequence: CASSLNKGTVNTEAFF. The CDR3 region has the DNA TGTGCCAGCAGCTTAAATAAAGGGACAGTGAACACTGAAGCTTTCTTT.

The rearrangement uses TRBV5-1 and TRBJ1-3, with a weak D call TRBD1 (6 bases). The CDR3 consists of 20 residues. V was cut by 4 bases and J by 2 bases, with 28 bases left in between. CDR1 is SGHRS, CDR2 YFSETQ, per germline. The CDR3 protein is CASSPQPQGSASRAGNTIYF. The CDR3, as DNA: TGCGCCAGCAGCCCCCAACCACAGGGATCTGCGTCGCGGGCTGGAAACACCATATATTTT.